The next 8 T cell receptor beta chains were all read from a single sample in a study of T cell responses to AZD1222 COVID-19 vaccine. TCRdb keeps only in-frame clones here, not all; method: immunoSEQ multiplex PCR. The table records about 100,000 clones, about 87% of them present only once. The sample consisted of peripheral blood, taken 28 days after the second AZD1222 dose. The receptor source for this set is an adult who received the AZD1222 COVID-19 vaccine.

The J gene is TRBJ2-7, the V gene TRBV4-1; D is uncertain. The CDR3 sequence is 13 residues long. Germline CDR1 is MGHRA and CDR2 is YSYEKL. The germline V and J ends were trimmed by 2 bases and 3 bases, with 8 bases remaining between them. CDR3 residues: CASSQLADYEQYF. The CDR3 DNA sequence: TGCGCCAGCAGCCAACTTGCGGACTACGAGCAGTACTTC.

The chain is built from TRBV10-3 and TRBJ2-1; D gene uncertain. Germline V gives CDR1 ENHRY, CDR2 SYGVKD. The CDR3 runs to 12 residues. Trimming removed 7 bases at V and 0 bases at J, with 4 bases between. The CDR3 nucleotides read TGTGCCATCAAAGACTCCTACAATGAGCAGTTCTTC. Encoded protein: CAIKDSYNEQFF.

In this sample, this clone turned up once. The chain combines TRBV5-8 with TRBJ2-7, with D perhaps given as TRBD1 or TRBD2 (7 bases each). Per germline, CDR1 SGHTS and CDR2 YDEGEE. The V end was cut by 4 bases, the J end by 5 bases, with 19 bases between. The CDR3 sequence is 15 residues long. CDR3 DNA sequence: TGTGCCAGCAGCCGGGGGGACAGCCCTACGGACGAGCAGTACTTC. It specifies CASSRGDSPTDEQYF.

This chain links TRBV3-1 (or the pseudogene TRBV3-2) with TRBJ1-1; D might be TRBD1 (5 bases). V was shortened by 0 bases and J by 7 bases, with 12 bases between the two germline ends. The germline gives CDR1 LGHDT, CDR2 YNNKEL (reference sequence). This CDR3 contains 14 residues. In nucleotides, the CDR3 is TGTGCCAGCAGCCAAGATCCGAGGGGTGGTGAAGCTTTCTTT. It is translated as CASSQDPRGGEAFF.

The chain recombines TRBV5-1 with TRBJ1-1, with TRBD1 as a possible D gene (5 bases). Germline values: CDR1 SGHRS, CDR2 YFSETQ. The CDR3 length is 18 residues. V was cut by 5 bases and J by 0 bases, with 23 bases left in between. The DNA for the CDR3 is TGCGCCAGCAGGCCGCGGGAGGCGGGGGAAACCATGAACACTGAAGCTTTCTTT. Translating it yields CASRPREAGETMNTEAFF.

This clone has just a few counts. The V gene is TRBV27, the J gene TRBJ2-7; 14 bases map to TRBD2. This CDR3 is built from 18 residues. In germline, CDR1 is MNHEY, CDR2 SMNVEV (reference sequence). J lost 7 bases, V lost 3 bases, and 14 bases had no gene match. CDR3 nucleotides: TGTGCCAGCAGTTTGGGTCCCGGGACTAGCGGGAGTCGCCAAGAGCAGTACTTC. This codes for CASSLGPGTSGSRQEQYF.

The rearrangement links TRBV19 to TRBJ1-2; D is unresolved. CDR1 and CDR2 from the germline V gene are LNHDA and SQIVND (reference sequence). CDR3 length: 15 amino acids. V lost 6 bases to trimming and J lost 2 bases, with 16 bases between them. As DNA, the CDR3 is TGTGCCAGTAGCCGGACCGACAAGGTCAACTATGGCTACACCTTC. Translation gives CASSRTDKVNYGYTF.

The chain joins TRBV28 to TRBJ2-7, with D tentatively TRBD1 (6 bases). The CDR3 sequence is 12 residues long. Germline V CDR1 and CDR2: MDHEN, SYDVKM. Trimming removed 3 bases from V and 6 bases from J, with 9 bases in between. The CDR3 region has the DNA TGTGCCAGCAGTTTCCAGGGGCCCGAGCAGTACTTC. This translates into CASSFQGPEQYF.